The 26 T cell receptor beta chains below come from one sample, sequenced in a study of cytomegalovirus exposure and HLA in healthy donors. The study ran its PCR with 60 Vbeta and 13 Jbeta primers. TCRdb's table, derived via immunoSEQ multiplex PCR, lists solely in-frame clones and lacks some. The sample holds some 100,000 clones; roughly 80% are singletons and the top ten take 2% to 3%. The sequencing sample was made of PBMCs. Receptor source: a female donor in good health and CMV-seronegative.

The chain combines TRBV6-5 with TRBJ1-5; TRBD1 might be the D (5 bases). Germline values: CDR1 MNHEY, CDR2 SVGAGI. The CDR3 is 14 residues long. Trimming took 5 bases from V and 6 from J, leaving 14 bases between them. The CDR3 loop is CASSRQGYSQPQHF. CDR3 coding DNA: TGTGCCAGCAGTCGCCAGGGTTATAGTCAGCCCCAGCATTTT.

The chain links TRBV7-6 to TRBJ2-1; the D is unclear. The germline gives CDR1 SGHVS, CDR2 FNYEAQ. The CDR3 has 13 residues. Trimming removed 4 bases from V and 4 bases from J, with 8 bases in between. DNA of the CDR3: TGTGCCAGCAGCTCACCCGGGTACAATGAGCAGTTCTTC. Protein product: CASSSPGYNEQFF.

This chain uses TRBV7-8 with TRBJ2-5; 7 bases are shared with TRBD1. CDR1 SGHVS and CDR2 FQNEAQ come from the germline V gene. CDR3 length: 15 residues. The junction had 8 bases not matched to a gene; V was cut back by 3 bases and J by 4 bases. The CDR3 DNA is TGTGCCAGCAGCTTCACAGGGGTTTTAGGAGAGACCCAGTACTTC. It encodes CASSFTGVLGETQYF.

J is TRBJ1-5 and V is TRBV2, with D possibly being TRBD1 (5 bases). Trimming took off 6 bases at V and 1 base at J, with 13 bases between the two ends. This CDR3 comprises 15 residues. Germline CDR1 is SNHLY and CDR2 is FYNNEI. In nucleotides, the CDR3 is TGTGCCAGCAGGGGGGGGTGGAACAGCAATCAGCCCCAGCATTTT. It specifies CASRGGWNSNQPQHF.

This sequence joins TRBV5-1 and TRBJ1-2, with TRBD1 identical over 9 bases. Germline V gives CDR1 SGHRS, CDR2 YFSETQ. The trim removed 0 bases at V and 4 bases at J, leaving 1 base unmatched. The CDR3 runs 14 residues. The CDR3 nucleotides are TGCGCCAGCAGCTTGGGACAGGGGGGCTATGGCTACACCTTC. This sequence encodes CASSLGQGGYGYTF.

The chain is built from TRBV7-8 and TRBJ2-5; the D is unclear. With 3 bases removed from V and 1 base from J, the gap between germline ends came to 15 bases. Germline V gives CDR1 SGHVS, CDR2 FQNEAQ. The CDR3 sequence is 16 residues long. The chain's CDR3 is CASSLGTKVRQETQYF. The CDR3 region has the DNA TGTGCCAGCAGCTTGGGCACAAAGGTTCGCCAAGAGACCCAGTACTTC.

The chain joins TRBV19 to TRBJ2-1; D perhaps matches TRBD2 (6 bases). This CDR3 contains 16 residues. Trimming left V 3 bases short and J 4 bases short, with 16 bases between. Looked up from germline, CDR1 is LNHDA and CDR2 is SQIVND (reference sequence). The CDR3 reads CASSIGGLSLYNEQFF. The DNA for the CDR3 is TGTGCCAGTAGTATCGGGGGACTTAGCCTTTACAATGAGCAGTTCTTC.

This rearrangement joins TRBV29-1 to TRBJ1-1, with D maybe TRBD1 (6 bases). The germline CDR1 and CDR2 sequences are SQVTM and ANQGSEA. CDR3 size: 13 residues. The V end lost 6 bases, the J end lost 0 bases, and 11 bases lay between the germline ends. CDR3 loop: CSVHRVLNTEAFF. CDR3 coding DNA: TGCAGCGTACACAGGGTTTTGAACACTGAAGCTTTCTTT. Based on the CDR3 plus reference TRBV29-1 and TRBJ1-1, the full variable domain is SAVISQKPSRDICQRGTSLTIQCQVDSQVTMMFWYRQQPGQSLTLIATANQGSEATYESGFVIDKFPISRPNLTFSTLTVSNMSPEDSSIYLCSVHRVLNTEAFFGQGTRLTVV.

The V and J genes are TRBV6-1 and TRBJ1-1; D gene uncertain. CDR3 length: 13 residues. Germline V gene sequence: CDR1 MNHNS, CDR2 SASEGT. V lost 6 bases, J lost 1 base, and 9 bases lay in between. Here the CDR3 DNA reads TGTGCCAGCAGCAAGGAGAGGAACACTGAAGCTTTCTTT. As protein: CASSKERNTEAFF.

The chain uses TRBV30 and TRBJ1-6, with 7 bases that match TRBD1. The germline V gene has CDR1 GTSNPN and CDR2 SVGIG (reference sequence). CDR3 length: 12 amino acids. V shed 5 bases and J 9 bases; nucleotides not matched to a gene: 4. The CDR3 protein is CAWDRVASPLHF. CDR3 DNA sequence: TGTGCCTGGGACAGGGTGGCTTCACCCCTCCACTTT.

This clone was recorded a few times. The chain has TRBV7-9 and TRBJ1-1; D is possibly TRBD1 (6 bases). Germline-derived CDR1 and CDR2 are SEHNR and FQNEAQ (reference sequence). V was cut by 5 bases and J by 3 bases, with 13 bases left in between. The length of the CDR3 is 14 residues. The CDR3 is CASSPSGGHTEAFF. CDR3 DNA sequence: TGTGCCAGCAGCCCGAGCGGGGGGCACACTGAAGCTTTCTTT.

The rearrangement links TRBV10-3 to TRBJ2-2; tentative D call: TRBD1 (7 bases). The germline CDR1 and CDR2 sequences are ENHRY and SYGVKD. This CDR3 region has 16 residues. The V end lost 6 bases, the J end lost 1 base, and 15 bases lay between the germline ends. Here the CDR3 reads CAISGGRQGNTGELFF. CDR3 nucleotides: TGTGCCATCAGCGGGGGTAGACAGGGGAACACCGGGGAGCTGTTTTTT.

Details on this clone: Additional DNA sequences in this sample encode the identical CDR3. The V and J genes are TRBV10-3 and TRBJ2-1; no firm D call. Germline loops: CDR1 ENHRY, CDR2 SYGVKD. The CDR3 runs 16 residues. The germline V and J ends were trimmed by 0 bases and 4 bases, with 13 bases remaining between them. CDR3 region: CAISESMAGSYNEQFF. DNA for the CDR3: TGTGCCATCAGTGAGTCGATGGCAGGATCTTACAATGAGCAGTTCTTC.

The chain links TRBV19 to TRBJ2-3, with a possible D match to TRBD1 (6 bases). Germline CDR1 reads LNHDA; CDR2 reads SQIVND (reference sequence). CDR3 length: 11 amino acids. The V and J ends lost 6 bases and 7 bases respectively, with 8 bases between them. CDR3 loop: CASRTGNTQYF. For the CDR3, the DNA is TGTGCCAGTAGGACAGGAAATACGCAGTATTTT.

The gene calls are TRBV19 and TRBJ2-7; D is possibly TRBD1 (6 bases). The V and J ends lost 5 bases and 2 bases respectively, with 13 bases between them. CDR1 is LNHDA, CDR2 SQIVND, per germline (reference sequence). The CDR3 is 14 amino acids. The CDR3 nucleotides read TGTGCCAGTAGTGGACAGACCGGCCCCTACGAGCAGTACTTC. Protein sequence: CASSGQTGPYEQYF.

V gene TRBV7-9 combines with J gene TRBJ2-1; TRBD1 is a possible D gene (6 bases). CDR3 length equals 13 residues. Trimming left V 3 bases short and J 5 bases short, with 8 bases between. Germline-derived CDR1 and CDR2 are SEHNR and FQNEAQ (reference sequence). CDR3 sequence: CASSFRQDNEQFF. CDR3 nucleotides: TGTGCCAGCAGCTTTAGACAGGACAATGAGCAGTTCTTC.

This chain uses TRBV27 with TRBJ2-1; 7 positions agree with TRBD2. Germline V gene lookup returns CDR1 MNHEY and CDR2 SMNVEV (reference sequence). Unmatched junction bases numbered 9, after V lost 2 bases and J lost 5 bases. This CDR3 contains 16 residues. The CDR3 nucleotides read TGTGCCAGCAGTTTACATACAAGTGGGGGGGACAATGAGCAGTTCTTC. Residues: CASSLHTSGGDNEQFF.

The chain combines TRBV5-1 with TRBJ2-1; D gene ambiguous. Trimming pared 2 bases from V and 0 bases from J, leaving 6 bases between. The CDR3 is made up of 14 amino acids. CDR1 is SGHRS and CDR2 is YFSETQ in the germline V gene. The CDR3 DNA follows: TGCGCCAGCAGCTTCCTGAGCTCCTACAATGAGCAGTTCTTC. This sequence encodes CASSFLSSYNEQFF.

As DNA, the CDR3 is TGTGCCAGCAGTTTATCAGGCCCCGGGGGCTACACCTTC. This encodes CASSLSGPGGYTF. The chain carries TRBV27 and TRBJ1-2, with D uncertain. CDR1 and CDR2 (germline): MNHEY, SMNVEV (reference sequence). This CDR3 is built from 13 residues. V was cut by 0 bases and J by 8 bases, with 10 bases left in between.

The chain is built from TRBV15 and TRBJ2-5; 7 bases match TRBD2. J gave up 2 bases and V 4 bases, and 4 bases lay outside the gene matches. The germline CDR1 and CDR2 sequences are LNHNV and YYDKDF (reference sequence). The CDR3 contains 14 residues. This chain's CDR3 is CATSKRGLQETQYF. Written as DNA, the CDR3 is TGTGCCACCAGCAAGAGGGGACTACAAGAGACCCAGTACTTC.

This chain uses TRBV5-1 with TRBJ2-7; TRBD2 agrees at 9 bases. This CDR3 is built from 15 residues. Germline V CDR1 and CDR2: SGHRS, YFSETQ. Trimming cost V 0 bases and J 5 bases; bases outside gene matches: 6. CDR3 bases: TGCGCCAGCAGCTTGGGGCGGGGGGGGTTGGACGAGCAGTACTTC. Translation gives CASSLGRGGLDEQYF.

This clone was detected once. This chain connects TRBV14 to TRBJ2-7, with no clear D. V lost 4 bases, J lost 2 bases, and 6 bases lay in between. This CDR3 is built from 12 residues. Germline V gene sequence: CDR1 SGHDN, CDR2 FVKESK. The DNA for the CDR3 is TGTGCCAGCAGCCGGGCAGCCTACGAGCAGTACTTC. Translated, it gives CASSRAAYEQYF.

J is TRBJ1-1 and V is TRBV5-8, with a weak D call TRBD1 (6 bases). The CDR3 has 17 residues. Germline CDR1 SGHTS, CDR2 YDEGEE. V was shortened by 3 bases and J by 1 base, with 19 bases between the two germline ends. The CDR3 protein is CASSYDRRKIPNTEAFF. The CDR3 DNA reads as TGTGCCAGCAGCTACGACAGGCGCAAAATTCCGAACACTGAAGCTTTCTTT.

This sequence joins TRBV9 and TRBJ2-5; 7 bases match TRBD2. Germline V lookup: CDR1 SGDLS, CDR2 YYNGEE. Germline trimming cut 2 bases from V and 4 bases from J; bases unmatched to any gene: 8. The CDR3 covers 15 residues. The CDR3 DNA reads TGTGCCAGCAGCGTCACGGGGGGTGGTCGAGAGACCCAGTACTTC. Translating gives CASSVTGGGRETQYF.

This rearrangement joins TRBV4-1 to TRBJ1-2, with 8 bases fitting TRBD1. The CDR3 covers 15 residues. Germline V gene data show CDR1 as MGHRA and CDR2 as YSYEKL. V gave up 0 bases and J gave up 8 bases; unmatched junction bases: 8. The CDR3 loop reads CASSQDLRQGNGYTF. The CDR3 nucleotides read TGCGCCAGCAGCCAAGATTTGCGACAGGGGAACGGCTACACCTTC.

The chain uses TRBV19 and TRBJ2-7; D is unclear. V gave up 2 bases and J gave up 4 bases, with 15 bases separating them. In germline, CDR1 is LNHDA, CDR2 SQIVND (reference sequence). The CDR3 contains 15 residues. In DNA form, the CDR3 reads TGTGCCAGTAGTATAACCCTCGGCGAAGCGTACGAGCAGTACTTC. As protein: CASSITLGEAYEQYF.